Following are 32 T cell receptor beta chains from one sample sequenced in a study of blood T cell repertoires in COVID-19. Profiled with immunoSEQ multiplex PCR; TCRdb holds only in-frame clones, not every one. The sample lists fewer than 40,000 clones, about four fifths occurring once. Source material: peripheral blood. The receptors come from a man aged 80 or over with active or convalescent COVID-19.

J is TRBJ1-2 and V is TRBV19; possibly TRBD1 for D (5 bases). Trimming took 5 bases from V and 2 from J, leaving 9 bases between them. The CDR3 is 13 residues long. Germline V gene sequence: CDR1 LNHDA, CDR2 SQIVND (reference sequence). The CDR3 reads CASSGALNYGYTF. The DNA of the CDR3 is TGTGCCAGTAGTGGGGCTCTCAACTATGGCTACACCTTC.

The chain employs TRBV28 and TRBJ1-4; D ambiguous. The CDR3 has 15 amino acids. The germline V gene encodes CDR1 MDHEN and CDR2 SYDVKM. Trimming shortened V by 6 bases and J by 3 bases, and 14 bases separated the two germline ends. CDR3 region: CASSASMGANEKLFF. The CDR3 nucleotides read TGTGCCAGCAGCGCTTCAATGGGAGCTAATGAAAAACTGTTTTTT.

The chain carries TRBV19 and TRBJ2-2; D possibly corresponds to TRBD1 (5 bases). Trimming pared 1 base from V and 6 bases from J, leaving 6 bases between. Germline V gives CDR1 LNHDA, CDR2 SQIVND (reference sequence). The CDR3 totals 13 residues. DNA of the CDR3: TGTGCCAGTAGTATAGTACAGGCCGGGGAGCTGTTTTTT. As protein: CASSIVQAGELFF.

The rearrangement joins TRBV9 to TRBJ1-3; 7 bases line up with TRBD1. CDR3 length: 16 residues. Trimming took 3 bases from V and 2 from J; bases not matched to a gene: 8. Germline-derived CDR1 and CDR2 are SGDLS and YYNGEE. The CDR3 here is CASSAYRGGTGNTIYF. The CDR3 DNA is TGTGCCAGCAGCGCTTACAGGGGAGGAACTGGAAACACCATATATTTT.

The chain is built from TRBV5-1 and TRBJ2-1; 14 nucleotides line up with TRBD2. This CDR3 is built from 17 residues. Germline CDR1 and CDR2: SGHRS and YFSETQ. V shed 4 bases and J 5 bases; nucleotides not matched to a gene: 8. DNA for the CDR3: TGCGCCAGCAGCGCACGACTAGCGGGGGGGCCCCACAATGAGCAGTTCTTC. Translating it yields CASSARLAGGPHNEQFF.

V is TRBV7-3 and J is TRBJ1-4; TRBD1 agrees at 9 bases. The CDR3 extends over 14 amino acids. Germline loops: CDR1 SGHTA, CDR2 FQGTGA. With 5 bases clipped from V and 7 bases from J, the junction kept 5 bases outside the gene matches. The CDR3 reads CASSEGQGSEKLFF. CDR3 in DNA: TGTGCCAGCAGCGAGGGACAGGGTAGTGAAAAACTGTTTTTT.

V gene TRBV5-1 combines with J gene TRBJ1-2; 7 bases are a match to TRBD1. V trimming: 0 bases; J trimming: 2 bases; junction bases outside the gene matches: 7. CDR3 size: 16 residues. Germline V CDR1 and CDR2: SGHRS, YFSETQ. CDR3 coding DNA: TGCGCCAGCAGCTTGGCACAGGGGAAGACCAACTATGGCTACACCTTC. Translated: CASSLAQGKTNYGYTF.

The chain couples TRBV7-6 to TRBJ2-2; 8 nucleotides agree with TRBD2. Germline V lookup: CDR1 SGHVS, CDR2 FNYEAQ. The junction had 10 bases not matched to a gene; V was cut back by 5 bases and J by 2 bases. CDR3 length equals 17 residues. This CDR3 reads CASSRSTSVQNTGELFF. The CDR3 DNA reads TGTGCCAGCAGCCGTTCGACTAGCGTCCAAAACACCGGGGAGCTGTTTTTT.

The CDR3 DNA is TGCGCCAGCAGCTTGACAGGGGCTGGGGGGTACGAGCAGTACTTC. Protein product: CASSLTGAGGYEQYF. The chain links TRBV5-1 to TRBJ2-7; a weak D match, TRBD1 (7 bases). This CDR3 is built from 15 residues. Between the trimmed V and J ends, which lost 1 base and 4 bases, there was a span of 15 bases. Looked up from germline, CDR1 is SGHRS and CDR2 is YFSETQ.

The chain joins TRBV27 to TRBJ2-2; D might be TRBD2 (6 bases). The V and J ends lost 5 bases and 2 bases respectively, with 18 bases between them. This CDR3 spans 17 amino acids. Germline values: CDR1 MNHEY, CDR2 SMNVEV (reference sequence). The CDR3 sequence: CASSREGREGNTGELFF. For the CDR3, the DNA is TGTGCCAGCAGTCGCGAGGGGCGGGAAGGTAACACCGGGGAGCTGTTTTTT.

This rearrangement joins TRBV5-1 to TRBJ1-2; 8 bases line up with TRBD1. The CDR3 extends over 14 amino acids. Germline V gives CDR1 SGHRS, CDR2 YFSETQ. V dropped 0 bases and J dropped 2; count of bases not matched to a gene: 0. The CDR3 sequence is CASSLGTGNYGYTF. The CDR3 DNA is TGCGCCAGCAGCTTGGGGACAGGGAACTATGGCTACACCTTC.

V gene TRBV28 combines with J gene TRBJ1-1; D call uncertain. The germline gives CDR1 MDHEN, CDR2 SYDVKM. V was pared by 5 bases and J by 3 bases, with 7 bases between. The length of the CDR3 is 12 residues. This chain's CDR3 is CASSPIYTEAFF. The CDR3 nucleotides read TGTGCCAGCAGTCCAATTTACACTGAAGCTTTCTTT.

J is TRBJ1-1 and V is TRBV28; 8 positions agree with TRBD1. V was pared by 6 bases and J by 0 bases, with 3 bases of the junction left unmatched. Germline CDR1 and CDR2: MDHEN and SYDVKM. CDR3 length: 14 residues. In DNA form, the CDR3 reads TGTGCCAGCAGGACAGGGGTCTTGAACACTGAAGCTTTCTTT. The encoded protein is CASRTGVLNTEAFF.

This clone showed up just once. J is TRBJ1-4 and V is TRBV7-8; the match to TRBD1 covers 7 bases. Germline V gene lookup returns CDR1 SGHVS and CDR2 FQNEAQ. This CDR3 has 15 amino acids. Trimming cost V 3 bases and J 4 bases; bases outside gene matches: 5. The DNA for the CDR3 is TGTGCCAGCAGCTTGGGGACAGCGATTAATGAAAAACTGTTTTTT. It yields the protein CASSLGTAINEKLFF.

The CDR3: CATSDRVTYEQYF. The CDR3 DNA reads as TGCGCCACCTCAGACAGGGTGACCTACGAGCAGTACTTC. V and J are TRBV10-2 and TRBJ2-7; 7 nucleotides match TRBD1. CDR3 length: 13 residues. The J segment lost 2 bases and the V segment lost 10 bases, leaving 8 bases of the junction unmatched. CDR1 and CDR2 from the germline V gene are WSHSY and SAAADI.

This clone has just one count. The rearrangement links TRBV10-3 to TRBJ2-3, with 7 bases fitting TRBD2. Germline V gene lookup returns CDR1 ENHRY and CDR2 SYGVKD. This CDR3 has 14 amino acids. Trimming took 6 bases from V and 4 from J; bases not matched to a gene: 7. DNA of the CDR3: TGTGCCATCAGGCGAAGCGGGGTATCAGATACGCAGTATTTT. Protein: CAIRRSGVSDTQYF.

This clone was recorded once. V gene TRBV6-5 combines with J gene TRBJ2-2; D is possibly TRBD2 (5 bases). The CDR3 covers 13 residues. Trimming shortened V by 7 bases and J by 2 bases, and 8 bases separated the two germline ends. Germline values: CDR1 MNHEY, CDR2 SVGAGI. The CDR3 protein is CASKRGNTGELFF. In DNA, the CDR3 is TGTGCCAGCAAACGGGGTAACACCGGGGAGCTGTTTTTT.

The V gene is TRBV4-2, the J gene TRBJ1-1, with D unclear. The CDR3 runs to 14 residues. Trimming stripped 1 base from V and 7 bases from J, with 13 bases between. Germline V CDR1 and CDR2: LGHNA, YNFKEQ. The CDR3 region is CASSQAREVGEAFF. In DNA, the CDR3 is TGTGCCAGCAGCCAAGCGAGGGAAGTAGGTGAAGCTTTCTTT.

This clone showed up just once. This sequence joins TRBV27 and TRBJ1-6; the D is unclear. The ends were cut back, 6 bases at V and 5 bases at J, with 11 bases in the middle. This CDR3 has 14 residues. CDR1 and CDR2 (germline): MNHEY, SMNVEV (reference sequence). The CDR3 nucleotides are TGTGCCAGCAGCCCCGGAGACCATAATTCACCCCTCCACTTT. Translating gives CASSPGDHNSPLHF.

This clone was seen only a few times. The chain uses TRBV28 and TRBJ1-5; D is uncertain. CDR3 length: 14 residues. Trimming shortened V by 5 bases and J by 4 bases, and 12 bases separated the two germline ends. Germline loops: CDR1 MDHEN, CDR2 SYDVKM. CDR3 coding DNA: TGTGCCAGCAGTGGACCGGGAGTGAATCAGCCCCAGCATTTT. Its protein product is CASSGPGVNQPQHF.

In DNA, the CDR3 is TGTGCCAGCAGCCAAGGATTAGCCCGGGACAGGGAGACCCAGTACTTC. This encodes CASSQGLARDRETQYF. The rearrangement joins TRBV3-1 (or the pseudogene TRBV3-2) to TRBJ2-5, with 8 positions matching TRBD1. CDR1 and CDR2 (germline): LGHDT, YNNKEL (reference sequence). The ends lost 1 base at V and 5 bases at J; junction bases unmatched: 9. The CDR3 runs to 16 residues.

This clone was seen a few times. The J gene is TRBJ2-2, the V gene TRBV12-3 or TRBV12-4; D might be TRBD2 (5 bases). With 6 bases removed from V and 5 bases from J, the gap between germline ends came to 7 bases. CDR3 length: 12 amino acids. The CDR3 DNA reads as TGTGCCAGCAGACCGGGAACCGGGGAGCTGTTTTTT. This encodes CASRPGTGELFF.

This chain connects TRBV29-1 to TRBJ1-2, with D unresolved. The CDR3 consists of 12 residues. Per germline, CDR1 SQVTM and CDR2 ANQGSEA. Deletions cut 4 bases from V and 4 bases from J, with 10 bases between. The CDR3 is CSVVVGTYGYTF. In nucleotides, the CDR3 is TGCAGCGTTGTAGTTGGTACCTATGGCTACACCTTC.

This chain uses TRBV6-4 with TRBJ2-7, with D hard to call. Germline values: CDR1 MRHNA, CDR2 SNTAGT. The V end lost 4 bases, the J end lost 1 base, and 2 bases lay between the germline ends. The CDR3 loop spans 11 amino acids. CDR3 residues: CASSASYEQYF. CDR3 nucleotide sequence: TGTGCCAGCAGTGCATCCTACGAGCAGTACTTC.

This chain uses TRBV6-1 with TRBJ1-1; 8 positions match TRBD1. The CDR3 extends over 12 amino acids. Germline V gene data show CDR1 as MNHNS and CDR2 as SASEGT. Unmatched junction bases numbered 5, after V lost 3 bases and J lost 11 bases. The CDR3 DNA follows: TGTGCCAGCAGTGACAGGGGGCTCGGGGCTTTCTTT. Translation gives CASSDRGLGAFF.

The chain recombines TRBV5-6 with TRBJ1-1; D perhaps matches TRBD1 (5 bases). Germline CDR1 reads SGHDT; CDR2 reads YYEEEE. CDR3 length: 14 amino acids. V was cut by 1 base and J by 6 bases, with 13 bases left in between. CDR3 region: CASSLYEGRSEAFF. The CDR3 region has the DNA TGTGCCAGCAGCTTGTACGAGGGGAGGTCTGAAGCTTTCTTT.

This chain joins TRBV2 and TRBJ1-1, with 8 bases fitting TRBD1. The CDR3 sequence is 16 residues long. The V gene's germline CDR1 is SNHLY and CDR2 FYNNEI. The V gene end was trimmed by 3 bases and the J gene end by 10 bases; junction bases not matched to a gene: 16. In DNA, the CDR3 is TGTGCCAGCAGTGACCCGGCGGGCAGGGGGCGGCAAGGAGCTTTCTTT. This gives the protein CASSDPAGRGRQGAFF.

This chain uses TRBV30 with TRBJ1-1; D ambiguous. Trimming removed 0 bases from V and 6 bases from J, with 14 bases in between. Per the germline V gene, CDR1 is GTSNPN and CDR2 is SVGIG (reference sequence). This CDR3 has 14 residues. CDR3 residues: CAWSVGLGRAEAFF. DNA for the CDR3: TGTGCCTGGAGTGTCGGGTTAGGGAGGGCTGAAGCTTTCTTT.

The rearrangement joins TRBV6-6 to TRBJ1-5; TRBD1 aligns across 8 bases. This CDR3 has 15 amino acids. CDR1 MNHNY and CDR2 SVGAGI come from the germline V gene (reference sequence). Trimming at V came to 8 bases and at J to 3 bases, leaving 9 bases not matched to a gene. The CDR3 nucleotides read TGTGCCAGCCTAAGCCAGGGGGCAAACAATCAGCCCCAGCATTTT. Translated, it gives CASLSQGANNQPQHF.

This clone is a singleton in its sample. The chain recombines TRBV5-4 with TRBJ2-7, with 10 positions matching TRBD1. The CDR3 has 12 amino acids. V lost 8 bases, J lost 5 bases, and 4 bases stayed unmatched. CDR1 and CDR2 (germline): SGHNT, YYREEE (reference sequence). CDR3 amino acids: CASTGQGNEQYF. CDR3 bases: TGTGCCAGTACGGGACAGGGGAACGAGCAGTACTTC.

The chain recombines TRBV7-9 with TRBJ2-5, with D uncertain. The germline V gene has CDR1 SEHNR and CDR2 FQNEAQ (reference sequence). The V gene lost 0 bases and the J gene lost 7 bases, with 12 bases spanning the gap. This CDR3 is 14 amino acids long. The CDR3 protein is CASSLAQPPRTQYF. CDR3 DNA sequence: TGTGCCAGCAGCTTAGCCCAACCGCCGAGGACCCAGTACTTC.

This rearrangement joins TRBV11-2 to TRBJ2-4; TRBD2 matches at 10 bases. This CDR3 has 15 amino acids. The junction had 9 bases not matched to a gene; V was cut back by 4 bases and J by 9 bases. Germline loops: CDR1 SGHAT, CDR2 FQNNGV. CDR3 sequence reads: CASSSLAGRGTIQYF. In nucleotides, the CDR3 is TGTGCCAGCAGCTCACTAGCGGGGAGGGGGACCATTCAGTACTTC.